These 25 T cell receptor beta chains were sequenced from one sample in a study of metastatic and nonmetastatic thyroid tumors. No patient received treatment before thyroid surgery. TCRdb reprocessed the PCR reads via MiXCR. The repertoire holds around 34,000 clones, with about a sixth as singletons. The sequenced sample was blood. The receptors originated from a female donor with papillary thyroid cancer or a benign thyroid nodule (not recorded which). Some clones in this sample may be carry-over from other donors' samples.

Ten or more counts support this clone. This chain links TRBV7-8 with TRBJ1-5, with 9 bases fitting TRBD1. Germline V CDR1 and CDR2: SGHVS, FQNEAQ. V dropped 5 bases and J dropped 3; count of bases not matched to a gene: 8. CDR3 length equals 16 residues. The CDR3 nucleotides are TGTGCCAGCAGCGCGTCCGGGACAGGGACCAATCAGCCCCAGCATTTT. Protein sequence: CASSASGTGTNQPQHF.

This clone is medium-sized within its sample. This chain uses TRBV20-1 with TRBJ2-7; 9 nucleotides align to TRBD2. The germline V gene encodes CDR1 DFQATT and CDR2 SNEGSKA (reference sequence). The ends lost 0 bases at V and 2 bases at J; junction bases unmatched: 5. The CDR3 length is 15 residues. The CDR3 sequence: CSAREASGTAYEQYF. DNA of the CDR3: TGCAGTGCTAGAGAGGCTAGCGGGACCGCCTACGAGCAGTACTTC.

At least ten counts were recorded for this clone. V gene TRBV3-1 combines with J gene TRBJ2-1; D is ambiguous. V was cut by 0 bases and J by 12 bases, with 12 bases left in between. This CDR3 has 13 amino acids. Germline V gives CDR1 LGHDT, CDR2 YNNKEL (reference sequence). This chain's CDR3 is CASSQDYKVGQFF. The CDR3 nucleotides are TGTGCCAGCAGCCAAGATTATAAGGTAGGGCAGTTCTTC.

In this sample, this clone turned up many times. The V call is TRBV10-3, the J call TRBJ2-2; TRBD2 matches at 7 bases. V lost 4 bases and J lost 3; bases outside the gene matches: 2. CDR3 size: 14 residues. CDR1 ENHRY and CDR2 SYGVKD come from the germline V gene. The CDR3 nucleotides read TGTGCCATCAGTGCGGCGGGAGACACCGGGGAGCTGTTTTTT. This encodes CAISAAGDTGELFF.

This clone was found many times. The chain recombines TRBV20-1 with TRBJ1-1, with D possibly matching TRBD1 (5 bases). The CDR3 has 13 residues. V was cut by 6 bases and J by 4 bases, with 15 bases left in between. Germline CDR1 is DFQATT and CDR2 is SNEGSKA (reference sequence). CDR3 nucleotides: TGCAGTGCCGGCGGGGGGAGGGCCACTGAAGCTTTCTTT. This gives the protein CSAGGGRATEAFF.

This clone came up many times. The chain couples TRBV27 to TRBJ2-7; D is unresolved. CDR1 is MNHEY, CDR2 SMNVEV, per germline (reference sequence). V lost 6 bases and J 0 bases, leaving 12 bases between the germline ends. This CDR3 has 14 amino acids. In DNA form, the CDR3 reads TGTGCCAGCAGCCCCTCGGGCAGCTCCTACGAGCAGTACTTC. Translated: CASSPSGSSYEQYF.

This clone was picked up many times. This chain joins TRBV28 and TRBJ2-7, with 14 bases lining up with TRBD2. CDR1 MDHEN and CDR2 SYDVKM come from the germline V gene. The CDR3 loop spans 15 amino acids. V shed 6 bases and J 7 bases; nucleotides not matched to a gene: 8. The CDR3 loop reads CASSRLAGGPGEQYF. The CDR3 DNA sequence: TGTGCCAGCAGCCGACTAGCGGGAGGGCCGGGTGAGCAGTACTTC.

This clone was detected many times. This chain uses TRBV7-9 with TRBJ2-2, with 7 bases identical to TRBD2. CDR3 length: 13 residues. V lost 6 bases and J lost 6; bases outside the gene matches: 4. Germline CDR1 reads SEHNR; CDR2 reads FQNEAQ (reference sequence). CDR3 DNA: TGTGCCAGCAGTTTGGGAGGGGCCGGGGAGCTGTTTTTT. Translation gives CASSLGGAGELFF.

This clone was recorded many times. Given a much more abundant clone one base away, this may be a read error. This chain uses TRBV4-2 with TRBJ2-1; perhaps TRBD2 as D (5 bases). CDR1 LGHNA and CDR2 YNFKEQ come from the germline V gene. The length of the CDR3 is 17 residues. The CDR3 protein is CASSQAAGVSSYNGQFF. CDR3 bases: TGTGCCAGCAGCCAAGCGGCGGGTGTGAGCTCCTACAATGGGCAGTTCTTC.

The genes are TRBV5-1 and TRBJ2-3; 7 positions match TRBD1. The trim removed 0 bases at V and 4 bases at J, leaving 11 bases unmatched. Germline values: CDR1 SGHRS, CDR2 YFSETQ. The length of the CDR3 is 17 residues. The CDR3 spells CASSLGRTGDSADTQYF. The CDR3 nucleotides are TGCGCCAGCAGCTTGGGGCGTACAGGGGATAGCGCAGATACGCAGTATTTT.

This chain links TRBV4-1 with TRBJ1-5, with D unclear. V shed 0 bases and J shed 6 bases, with 6 bases lying between them. CDR1 is MGHRA and CDR2 is YSYEKL in the germline V gene. The CDR3 is made up of 13 amino acids. This chain's CDR3 is CASSQDDGQPQHF. CDR3 nucleotides: TGCGCCAGCAGCCAAGATGACGGTCAGCCCCAGCATTTT.

This clone has a count of ten or more. J is TRBJ1-4 and V is TRBV28; possibly TRBD1 for D (5 bases). The CDR3 sequence is 15 residues long. Looked up from germline, CDR1 is MDHEN and CDR2 is SYDVKM. The V end was cut by 6 bases, the J end by 8 bases, with 19 bases between. The CDR3 region has the DNA TGTGCCAGCAGAGCTCCCGGGACCGGAAAGGAAAAACTGTTTTTT. Translation: CASRAPGTGKEKLFF.

This clone was observed a handful of times. This may stem from a read error, because a much larger clone lies one nucleotide away. This specimen includes other DNA sequences encoding the same CDR3. The genes are TRBV15 and TRBJ1-2, with D perhaps matching TRBD1 (5 bases). V lost 8 bases and J lost 7, with 17 bases in between. Germline CDR1 and CDR2: LNHNV and YYDKDF (reference sequence). This CDR3 region has 13 residues. In DNA form, the CDR3 reads TGTGCCACCCGACAATTCTCGGGGACTGGCTACACCTTC. Translated: CATRQFSGTGYTF.

This clone was seen repeatedly, ten times or more. This chain connects TRBV18 to TRBJ2-7; possibly TRBD2 for D (8 bases). The CDR3 extends over 12 amino acids. Germline loops: CDR1 KGHSH, CDR2 LQKENI. The V end was cut by 11 bases, the J end by 7 bases, with 18 bases between. Here the CDR3 DNA reads TGTGCCGCGGGGGGACAGTTGAGGGAGCAGTACTTC. Encoded protein: CAAGGQLREQYF.

This clone was counted many times. The rearrangement uses TRBV30 and TRBJ2-1; D unresolved. Germline CDR1 reads GTSNPN; CDR2 reads SVGIG (reference sequence). The CDR3 has 13 residues. V gave up 4 bases and J gave up 0 bases, with 7 bases separating them. CDR3 protein: CAWIIDSYNEQFF. CDR3 coding DNA: TGTGCCTGGATCATAGACTCCTACAATGAGCAGTTCTTC. The whole variable domain, filled in from reference TRBV30 and TRBJ2-1, reads SQTIHQWPATLVQPVGSPLSLECTVEGTSNPNLYWYRQAAGRGLQLLFYSVGIGQISSEVPQNLSASRPQDRQFILSSKKLLLSDSGFYLCAWIIDSYNEQFFGPGTRLTVL.

J is TRBJ1-2 and V is TRBV10-3; weak D call: TRBD1 (6 bases). The CDR3 runs 14 residues. Germline V gene data show CDR1 as ENHRY and CDR2 as SYGVKD. Trimming shortened V by 3 bases and J by 4 bases, and 12 bases separated the two germline ends. The chain's CDR3 is CAISDTGNGYGYTF. In DNA, the CDR3 is TGTGCCATCAGTGATACAGGGAATGGCTATGGCTACACCTTC.

This sequence joins TRBV5-1 and TRBJ1-4, with D unclear. The V gene's germline CDR1 is SGHRS and CDR2 YFSETQ. V was shortened by 0 bases and J by 0 bases, with 3 bases between the two germline ends. The CDR3 totals 14 residues. CDR3 residues: CASSLGTTNEKLFF. The CDR3 coding sequence is TGCGCCAGCAGCTTGGGCACAACTAATGAAAAACTGTTTTTT. Drawing the rest from reference TRBV5-1 and TRBJ1-4, the complete variable domain is KAGVTQTPRYLIKTRGQQVTLSCSPISGHRSVSWYQQTPGQGLQFLFEYFSETQRNKGNFPGRFSGRQFSNSRSEMNVSTLELGDSALYLCASSLGTTNEKLFFGSGTQLSVL.

In its sample, this clone was seen many times. The V and J genes are TRBV30 and TRBJ1-3; no firm D call. This CDR3 region has 12 residues. V was cut by 8 bases and J by 3 bases, with 11 bases left in between. Germline V gives CDR1 GTSNPN, CDR2 SVGIG (reference sequence). The CDR3 DNA sequence: TGTGCCCTAAAGCGGGTTGGAAACACCATATATTTT. As protein: CALKRVGNTIYF.

This clone was seen ten or more times. CDR3 nucleotide sequence: TGTGCCAGCAGCCTTGGTACCGGGGTTCAGGTAGAGACCCAGTACTTC. This codes for CASSLGTGVQVETQYF. The chain combines TRBV11-1 with TRBJ2-5, with TRBD2 as a possible D gene (5 bases). Germline values: CDR1 SGHAT, CDR2 FQDESV (reference sequence). This CDR3 contains 16 residues. The V gene lost 5 bases and the J gene lost 4 bases, with 20 bases spanning the gap.

This clone was detected many times. The chain is built from TRBV6-1 and TRBJ2-1; 9 bases line up with TRBD2. The ends lost 5 bases at V and 9 bases at J; junction bases unmatched: 8. The germline gives CDR1 MNHNS, CDR2 SASEGT. This CDR3 is 14 amino acids long. The CDR3 nucleotides read TGTGCCAGCAGTTTAGCGGGAGAAAGTGTTGAGCAGTTCTTC. Translating it yields CASSLAGESVEQFF.

The J gene is TRBJ1-5, the V gene TRBV5-4; 7 bases are shared with TRBD1. The CDR3 runs 14 residues. V gave up 4 bases and J gave up 3 bases; unmatched junction bases: 4. In germline, CDR1 is SGHNT, CDR2 YYREEE (reference sequence). CDR3 in DNA: TGTGCCAGCAGCGAAGGGGGCCACAATCAGCCCCAGCATTTT. Its translation is CASSEGGHNQPQHF.

This clone was picked up many times. J is TRBJ2-1 and V is TRBV6-1; 10 bases match TRBD1. The CDR3 is 14 amino acids. Per the germline V gene, CDR1 is MNHNS and CDR2 is SASEGT. The ends lost 1 base at V and 8 bases at J; junction bases unmatched: 2. CDR3 in DNA: TGTGCCAGCAGTGAAGGGACAGGGGGAGATGAGCAGTTCTTC. Its translation: CASSEGTGGDEQFF.

This clone was observed a few times. Its ends do not fully match the called genes, so a read error is possible. V is TRBV6-5 and J is TRBJ2-1; D is possibly TRBD1 or TRBD2 (7 bases each). Germline assignment: CDR1 MNHEY and CDR2 SVGAGI. CDR3 size: 17 residues. The DNA of the CDR3 is TGTGCCGGCAGTTACGCCTCGGGGGGACAGTGGTACGGTGAGCAGTTCTTC. Protein: CAGSYASGGQWYGEQFF.

This clone appeared many times. The chain recombines TRBV10-2 with TRBJ2-7; D is unclear. Trimming pared 3 bases from V and 5 bases from J, leaving 17 bases between. The CDR3 spans 15 residues. CDR1 is WSHSY and CDR2 is SAAADI in the germline V gene. The CDR3 protein is CASSDRSRRTDEQYF. For the CDR3, the DNA is TGCGCCAGCAGTGACCGGAGCCGCCGCACGGACGAGCAGTACTTC.

As for this clone: A single base separates this from a much larger clone, so it may be a read error. The chain is built from TRBV7-8 and TRBJ1-5; D remains unclear. Germline V lookup: CDR1 SGHVS, CDR2 FQNEAQ. CDR3 length: 13 amino acids. This CDR3 is CASSLNANQSQHF. CDR3 sequence (DNA): TGTGCCAGCAGCTTGAACGCCAATCAGTCCCAGCATTTT.